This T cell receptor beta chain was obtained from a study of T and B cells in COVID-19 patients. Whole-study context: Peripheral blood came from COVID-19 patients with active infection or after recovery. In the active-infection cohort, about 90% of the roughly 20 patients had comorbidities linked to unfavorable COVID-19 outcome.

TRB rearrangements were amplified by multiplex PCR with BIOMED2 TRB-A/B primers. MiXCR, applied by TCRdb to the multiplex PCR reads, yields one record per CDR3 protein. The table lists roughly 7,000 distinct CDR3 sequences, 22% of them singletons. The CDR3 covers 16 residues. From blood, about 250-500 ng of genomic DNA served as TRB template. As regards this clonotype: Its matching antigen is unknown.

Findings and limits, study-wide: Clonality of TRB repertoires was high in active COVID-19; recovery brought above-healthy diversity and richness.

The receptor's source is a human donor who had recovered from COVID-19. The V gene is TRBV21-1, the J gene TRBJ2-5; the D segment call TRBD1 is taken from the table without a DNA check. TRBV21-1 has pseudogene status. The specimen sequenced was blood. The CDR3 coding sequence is TGTGCCAGCAGCAAAGTACGGGGGGTTCCCCAAGAGACCCAGTACTTC. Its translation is CASSKVRGVPQETQYF.